One and the same sample provided the 28 T cell receptor beta chains below, sequenced in a study of CD8+ T cells in alopecia areata (dated by TCRdb to between 2017 and 2018). The library was generated by the immunoSEQ multiplex PCR assay. RNA was extracted from all samples and reverse transcribed into cDNA, which served as template for TCR sequencing. Imported from immuneACCESS, the table was reduced by TCRdb to in-frame sequences with V and J called. These copies leave out some clones; in studies compared against another copy, an unresolved V gene accounts for under half, and the cause of the remainder is not known. The sample table holds fewer than 100,000 clones, of which nearly 45% were seen once. Around 0.8% of the sample is held by the ten biggest clonotypes. Sequencing used CD4+ T cells sorted from blood. All receptors come from a human donor with alopecia areata.

The chain employs TRBV25-1 and TRBJ2-7; D unresolved. The V gene's germline CDR1 is MGHDK and CDR2 SYGVNS. Trimming stripped 9 bases from V and 4 bases from J, with 10 bases between. CDR3 length equals 11 residues. The CDR3 nucleotides read TGTGCCAGTTCGAGGTGGTACGAGCAGTACTTC. Translated: CASSRWYEQYF.

The J gene is TRBJ2-5, the V gene TRBV28; a weak D match, TRBD2 (6 bases). CDR3 length: 14 amino acids. Trimming removed 3 bases at V and 0 bases at J, with 8 bases between. CDR1 is MDHEN and CDR2 is SYDVKM in the germline V gene. The CDR3 region is CASSFGDYQETQYF. Here the CDR3 DNA reads TGTGCCAGCAGTTTCGGGGACTACCAAGAGACCCAGTACTTC.

The CDR3 region has the DNA TGTGCCAGCAGTTACGGCAGGAATGAGCAGTTCTTC. Translating it yields CASSYGRNEQFF. The genes are TRBV6-5 and TRBJ2-1, with D unclear. From germline, CDR1 is MNHEY and CDR2 SVGAGI. V was cut by 2 bases and J by 7 bases, with 6 bases left in between. The CDR3 consists of 12 residues.

The rearrangement links TRBV11-3 to TRBJ2-4; D is perhaps TRBD1 or TRBD2 (5 bases each). CDR1 is SGHNT, CDR2 YENEEA, per germline. V lost 1 base and J lost 3, with 7 bases in between. The CDR3 has 14 residues. This chain's CDR3 is CASSLGGSKNIQYF. The CDR3 DNA reads TGTGCCAGCAGCTTAGGGGGGAGCAAAAACATTCAGTACTTC.

This rearrangement joins TRBV5-4 to TRBJ2-7; tentatively, D is TRBD1 (6 bases). There are 13 residues in the CDR3. Per the germline V gene, CDR1 is SGHNT and CDR2 is YYREEE (reference sequence). Trimming removed 0 bases from V and 5 bases from J, with 9 bases in between. In DNA, the CDR3 is TGTGCCAGCAGCTTGGGGACAGCAGACGAGCAGTACTTC. This translates into CASSLGTADEQYF.

The CDR3 nucleotides read TGTGCCAGCAGTGACGCAGGGCGAGATGAGCAGTTCTTC. It yields the protein CASSDAGRDEQFF. The rearrangement uses TRBV25-1 and TRBJ2-1; D may be TRBD1 (5 bases). CDR1 and CDR2 (germline): MGHDK, SYGVNS. CDR3 size: 13 residues. Trimming cost V 3 bases and J 8 bases, with 11 bases left between them.

Details on this clone: This sample includes further DNA sequences coding for the same CDR3. The chain couples TRBV20-1 to TRBJ1-1; no clear D. The germline V gene encodes CDR1 DFQATT and CDR2 SNEGSKA (reference sequence). Trimming cost V 1 base and J 1 base, with 1 base left between them. This CDR3 has 11 amino acids. The CDR3 is CSARGNTEAFF. The CDR3 region has the DNA TGCAGTGCTAGAGGGAACACTGAAGCTTTCTTT.

This clone came up a few times. The chain has TRBV15 and TRBJ1-6; D not certain. CDR3 length: 14 residues. The germline gives CDR1 LNHNV, CDR2 YYDKDF (reference sequence). The ends were cut back, 5 bases at V and 0 bases at J, with 5 bases in the middle. The CDR3 loop is CATSEGSYNSPLHF. Written as DNA, the CDR3 is TGTGCCACCAGCGAAGGCTCCTATAATTCACCCCTCCACTTT.

As for this clone: The sample has other DNA sequences that encode this CDR3 too. This chain links TRBV29-1 with TRBJ2-3; 7 bases agree with TRBD1. Germline CDR1 and CDR2: SQVTM and ANQGSEA. This CDR3 spans 13 amino acids. The V gene end was trimmed by 4 bases and the J gene end by 2 bases; junction bases not matched to a gene: 3. The chain's CDR3 is CSVGQGSTDTQYF. Here the CDR3 DNA reads TGCAGCGTTGGACAGGGATCCACAGATACGCAGTATTTT.

This clone was detected only a few times. This sequence joins TRBV29-1 and TRBJ2-7; D unresolved. CDR3 length: 13 residues. CDR1 and CDR2 (germline): SQVTM, ANQGSEA. Trimming left V 4 bases short and J 4 bases short, with 14 bases between. CDR3 residues: CSVGSWSLYEQYF. Here the CDR3 DNA reads TGCAGCGTTGGTAGCTGGAGTCTGTACGAGCAGTACTTC.

This sequence joins TRBV30 and TRBJ2-1, with a possible D match to TRBD1 (6 bases). V was clipped by 2 bases and J by 15 bases, with 14 bases between them. Per germline, CDR1 GTSNPN and CDR2 SVGIG (reference sequence). The CDR3 has 11 residues. The CDR3 DNA reads TGTGCCTGGAGTCAGAGACAGGATCTGTTCTTC. This translates into CAWSQRQDLFF.

V is TRBV2 and J is TRBJ2-5, with 10 bases that match TRBD1. Germline trimming cut 4 bases from V and 4 bases from J; bases unmatched to any gene: 9. This CDR3 has 16 residues. Per the germline V gene, CDR1 is SNHLY and CDR2 is FYNNEI. The CDR3 bases are TGTGCCAGCAGTGGACAGGGGGCGTCGTCCAGAGAGACCCAGTACTTC. It is translated as CASSGQGASSRETQYF.

In regard to this clone: The sample contains more than one DNA sequence encoding this CDR3. The rearrangement links TRBV5-1 to TRBJ2-7; no reliable D call. CDR1 is SGHRS, CDR2 YFSETQ, per germline. The CDR3 runs 11 residues. The ends were cut back, 0 bases at V and 4 bases at J, with 2 bases in the middle. In nucleotides, the CDR3 is TGCGCCAGCAGCTTGGATTACGAGCAGTACTTC. Translation gives CASSLDYEQYF.

This clone has a handful of counts. The rearrangement links TRBV28 to TRBJ2-5; 9 positions agree with TRBD1. The CDR3 is 15 amino acids. From germline, CDR1 is MDHEN and CDR2 SYDVKM. With V trimmed by 6 bases and J by 4 bases, 9 bases remained unmatched. In nucleotides, the CDR3 is TGTGCCAGCAGGGTCTGGACAGGGGAAGGAGAGACCCAGTACTTC. Translated, it gives CASRVWTGEGETQYF.

This clone has just a few counts. The chain has TRBV11-2 and TRBJ2-5; D not resolved. Trimming left V 0 bases short and J 7 bases short, with 6 bases between. The V gene's germline CDR1 is SGHAT and CDR2 FQNNGV. CDR3 length equals 12 residues. CDR3 sequence reads: CASSLDFTTQYF. In DNA, the CDR3 is TGTGCCAGCAGCTTAGATTTCACGACCCAGTACTTC.

The chain recombines TRBV5-1 with TRBJ1-1; TRBD1 aligns across 9 bases. This CDR3 comprises 16 residues. Germline CDR1 and CDR2: SGHRS and YFSETQ. The V gene end was trimmed by 0 bases and the J gene end by 1 base; junction bases not matched to a gene: 4. The CDR3 loop reads CASSLAVGQGNTEAFF. The CDR3 DNA reads as TGCGCCAGCAGCTTGGCCGTGGGACAGGGGAACACTGAAGCTTTCTTT.

The V gene is TRBV7-2, the J gene TRBJ2-3, with D possibly matching TRBD2 (6 bases). Germline assignment: CDR1 SGHTA and CDR2 FQGNSA. The length of the CDR3 is 14 residues. Trimming shortened V by 8 bases and J by 6 bases, and 18 bases separated the two germline ends. This CDR3 is CASHSGLPWDTQYF. In nucleotides, the CDR3 is TGTGCCAGCCATAGCGGACTCCCCTGGGATACGCAGTATTTT.

This rearrangement joins TRBV14 to TRBJ1-2; D uncertain. Trimming left V 1 base short and J 3 bases short, with 3 bases between. The V gene's germline CDR1 is SGHDN and CDR2 FVKESK. This CDR3 spans 12 amino acids. As DNA, the CDR3 is TGTGCCAGCAGCCAAGGACACTATGGCTACACCTTC. It encodes CASSQGHYGYTF. Full variable domain (rest looked up from reference TRBV14 and TRBJ1-2): EAGVTQFPSHSVIEKGQTVTLRCDPISGHDNLYWYRRVMGKEIKFLLHFVKESKQDESGMPNNRFLAERTGGTYSTLKVQPAELEDSGVYFCASSQGHYGYTFGSGTRLTVV.

In its sample, this clone was seen a few times. V usage is TRBV29-1 and J usage is TRBJ2-7, with 8 nucleotides matching TRBD1. V was clipped by 7 bases and J by 4 bases; unmatched bases: 6. The CDR3 is 12 amino acids. Germline CDR1 is SQVTM and CDR2 is ANQGSEA. The CDR3 protein is CSARTGKYEQYF. The CDR3, as DNA: TGCAGCGCCCGGACAGGGAAATACGAGCAGTACTTC.

The chain uses TRBV28 and TRBJ2-2; possibly TRBD1 for D (6 bases). The V and J ends lost 6 bases and 1 base respectively, with 15 bases between them. The CDR3 is made up of 16 amino acids. Looked up from germline, CDR1 is MDHEN and CDR2 is SYDVKM. CDR3 loop: CASSVIRGLNTGELFF. The CDR3 DNA is TGTGCCAGCAGCGTGATCAGGGGATTGAACACCGGGGAGCTGTTTTTT.

This chain connects TRBV4-1 to TRBJ2-1, with D hard to call. CDR1 and CDR2 from the germline V gene are MGHRA and YSYEKL. The V end lost 1 base, the J end lost 5 bases, and 12 bases lay between the germline ends. CDR3 length equals 15 residues. CDR3 loop: CASSQGQASHNEQFF. The CDR3 DNA reads TGCGCCAGCAGCCAAGGGCAGGCCAGTCACAATGAGCAGTTCTTC.

The chain employs TRBV29-1 and TRBJ1-4, with 7 bases matching TRBD1. The CDR3 is 13 amino acids. V trimming: 6 bases; J trimming: 7 bases; junction bases outside the gene matches: 8. Germline assignment: CDR1 SQVTM and CDR2 ANQGSEA. The DNA for the CDR3 is TGCAGCGTACGGACAGGTTGGACTGAAAAACTGTTTTTT. It codes for CSVRTGWTEKLFF.

This chain uses TRBV30 with TRBJ2-5, with D perhaps matching TRBD1 (5 bases). The CDR3 is made up of 13 amino acids. Trimming cost V 2 bases and J 5 bases, with 12 bases left between them. Germline V gene lookup returns CDR1 GTSNPN and CDR2 SVGIG (reference sequence). In nucleotides, the CDR3 is TGTGCCTGGAGTCAGGGTAGAGCTGAGACCCAGTACTTC. As protein: CAWSQGRAETQYF.

This clone occurred a few times. The chain has TRBV5-1 and TRBJ2-7; D gene unclear. This CDR3 region has 13 residues. The germline V and J ends were trimmed by 5 bases and 6 bases, with 15 bases remaining between them. The germline V gene encodes CDR1 SGHRS and CDR2 YFSETQ. The CDR3 region is CASRGLGHGEQYF. Written as DNA, the CDR3 is TGCGCCAGCAGGGGCTTGGGTCATGGCGAGCAGTACTTC. The full variable domain, its missing parts supplied by reference TRBV5-1 and TRBJ2-7, is KAGVTQTPRYLIKTRGQQVTLSCSPISGHRSVSWYQQTPGQGLQFLFEYFSETQRNKGNFPGRFSGRQFSNSRSEMNVSTLELGDSALYLCASRGLGHGEQYFGPGTRLTVT.

The V and J genes are TRBV5-1 and TRBJ1-2; D remains ambiguous. The CDR3 covers 12 residues. V was cut by 0 bases and J by 5 bases, with 5 bases left in between. The germline CDR1 and CDR2 sequences are SGHRS and YFSETQ. CDR3 bases: TGCGCCAGCAGCTTGGACTTTTATGGCTACACCTTC. Protein sequence: CASSLDFYGYTF.

The gene calls are TRBV7-8 and TRBJ2-2; possibly TRBD1 or TRBD2 for D (5 bases each). The germline CDR1 and CDR2 sequences are SGHVS and FQNEAQ. The CDR3 is 15 amino acids. Between the trimmed V and J ends, which lost 0 bases and 2 bases, there was a span of 7 bases. The CDR3 spells CASSLAGTNTGELFF. The CDR3 DNA follows: TGTGCCAGCAGCTTAGCAGGGACCAACACCGGGGAGCTGTTTTTT.

V is TRBV29-1 and J is TRBJ2-7; no reliable D call. Germline loops: CDR1 SQVTM, CDR2 ANQGSEA. The CDR3 totals 12 residues. V shed 6 bases and J shed 6 bases, with 15 bases lying between them. The CDR3 bases are TGCAGCGTGGCAACCTTAGAAAGCGAGCAGTACTTC. It yields the protein CSVATLESEQYF.

The CDR3 DNA sequence: TGTGCCAGCAGCGTCTTGCAGGGGGCTTTTGAGCAGTTCTTC. As protein: CASSVLQGAFEQFF. This chain connects TRBV9 to TRBJ2-1, with 8 bases identical to TRBD1. V was clipped by 2 bases and J by 9 bases; unmatched bases: 7. Germline CDR1 reads SGDLS; CDR2 reads YYNGEE. This CDR3 is 14 amino acids long.